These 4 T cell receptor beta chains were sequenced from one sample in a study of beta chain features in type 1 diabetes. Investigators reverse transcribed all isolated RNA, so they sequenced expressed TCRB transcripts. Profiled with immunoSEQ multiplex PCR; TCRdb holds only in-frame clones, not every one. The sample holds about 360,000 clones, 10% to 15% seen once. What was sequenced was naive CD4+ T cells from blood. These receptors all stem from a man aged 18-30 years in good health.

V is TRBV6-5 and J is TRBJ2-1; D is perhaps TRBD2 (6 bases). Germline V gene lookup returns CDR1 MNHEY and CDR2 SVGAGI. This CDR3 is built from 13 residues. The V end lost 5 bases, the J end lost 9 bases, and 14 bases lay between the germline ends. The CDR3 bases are TGTGCCAGCAGTGGGGGAGGACCCGGTGAGCAGTTCTTC. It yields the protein CASSGGGPGEQFF.

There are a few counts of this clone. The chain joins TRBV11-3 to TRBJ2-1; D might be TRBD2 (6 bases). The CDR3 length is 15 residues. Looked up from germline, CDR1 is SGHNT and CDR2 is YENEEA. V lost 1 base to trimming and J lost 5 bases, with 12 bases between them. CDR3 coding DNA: TGTGCCAGCAGCTTAGGGGACTCACGCAACAATGAGCAGTTCTTC. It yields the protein CASSLGDSRNNEQFF.

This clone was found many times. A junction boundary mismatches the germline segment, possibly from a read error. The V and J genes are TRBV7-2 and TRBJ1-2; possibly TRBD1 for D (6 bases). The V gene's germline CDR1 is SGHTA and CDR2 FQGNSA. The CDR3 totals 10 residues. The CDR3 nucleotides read TGTGCCAGCAGCTCCGGACAGAGCAACTTC. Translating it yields CASSSGQSNF.

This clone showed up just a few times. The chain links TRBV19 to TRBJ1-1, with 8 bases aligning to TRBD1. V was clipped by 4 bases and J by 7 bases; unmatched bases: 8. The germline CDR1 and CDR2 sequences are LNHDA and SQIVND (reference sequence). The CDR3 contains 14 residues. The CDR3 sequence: CASSTLGQAREAFF. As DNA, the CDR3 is TGTGCCAGTAGTACCTTGGGACAGGCCCGTGAAGCTTTCTTT.